Each of the 23 T cell receptor beta chains below was sequenced from the same sample in a study of shared clonotypes between healthy human individuals. Terminally differentiated effector memory CD45RA+ cells were excluded from the naive CD8 cells, which were CD45RO-negative and positively selected for CCR7. Measured with immunoSEQ multiplex PCR; TCRdb has only the in-frame clones, and not every one. The profile covers roughly 850,000 clones, with about 96% appearing a single time and about 0.22% taken by the ten largest. The sequencing input was naive CD8+ T cells sorted from blood. The receptors come from a young man in good health.

The chain recombines TRBV6-6 with TRBJ1-1; D is unresolved. V was pared by 8 bases and J by 8 bases, with 24 bases between. CDR1 MNHNY and CDR2 SVGAGI come from the germline V gene (reference sequence). The CDR3 covers 15 residues. DNA of the CDR3: TGTGCCAGCCCACCCGGCCTGGGGATGGGAGCAGAAGCTTTCTTT. It encodes CASPPGLGMGAEAFF.

This chain joins TRBV13 and TRBJ2-2; the match to TRBD1 covers 10 bases. Germline CDR1 reads PRHDT; CDR2 reads FYEKMQ (reference sequence). The CDR3 totals 17 residues. Trimming took 5 bases from V and 5 from J; bases not matched to a gene: 11. CDR3 protein: CASSPSLRQGATGELFF. In DNA form, the CDR3 reads TGTGCCAGCAGCCCTAGCCTAAGACAGGGGGCGACCGGGGAGCTGTTTTTT.

The J gene is TRBJ2-7, the V gene TRBV28; D is ambiguous. This CDR3 spans 16 amino acids. Trimming took 2 bases from V and 0 from J, leaving 14 bases between them. Germline V gene lookup returns CDR1 MDHEN and CDR2 SYDVKM. CDR3 sequence reads: CASSLNFGSYSYEQYF. Written as DNA, the CDR3 is TGTGCCAGCAGTTTAAACTTTGGGTCGTACTCCTACGAGCAGTACTTC.

The V and J genes are TRBV27 and TRBJ2-7, with 10 bases fitting TRBD2. J lost 5 bases, V lost 9 bases, and 10 bases had no gene match. There are 14 residues in the CDR3. CDR1 and CDR2 (germline): MNHEY, SMNVEV (reference sequence). DNA of the CDR3: TGTGCCAGTCAGCGGGAGGGCTCCCCTCACGAGCAGTACTTC. This codes for CASQREGSPHEQYF.

The J gene is TRBJ2-2, the V gene TRBV29-1; TRBD1 matches 9 bases. Trimming took 6 bases from V and 6 from J; bases not matched to a gene: 14. CDR1 is SQVTM and CDR2 is ANQGSEA in the germline V gene. This CDR3 is built from 16 residues. CDR3 in amino acids: CSVQTGTGYMAGELFF. DNA of the CDR3: TGCAGCGTCCAAACCGGGACAGGGTACATGGCCGGGGAGCTGTTTTTT.

The sample holds one count of this clone. V is TRBV30 and J is TRBJ2-1; no reliable D call. Between the trimmed V and J ends, which lost 0 bases and 0 bases, there was a span of 9 bases. CDR3 length: 15 residues. Germline V CDR1 and CDR2: GTSNPN, SVGIG (reference sequence). Here the CDR3 reads CAWSVDGGSYNEQFF. CDR3 DNA sequence: TGTGCCTGGAGTGTCGACGGCGGCTCCTACAATGAGCAGTTCTTC.

The chain employs TRBV9 and TRBJ2-7, with TRBD2 identical over 10 bases. Germline lookup yields CDR1 SGDLS and CDR2 YYNGEE. The CDR3 sequence is 14 residues long. The trim removed 3 bases at V and 7 bases at J, leaving 7 bases unmatched. This chain's CDR3 is CASSASGGLSEQYF. The CDR3 DNA follows: TGTGCCAGCAGCGCTAGCGGGGGTCTAAGTGAGCAGTACTTC.

V is TRBV27 and J is TRBJ2-1, with D unresolved. This CDR3 has 13 residues. Trimming cost V 4 bases and J 6 bases, with 10 bases left between them. Germline CDR1 MNHEY, CDR2 SMNVEV (reference sequence). The CDR3 DNA reads TGTGCCAGCAGTTCCAACCCCGCCAATGAGCAGTTCTTC. It codes for CASSSNPANEQFF.

The chain has TRBV5-8 and TRBJ1-1; D remains ambiguous. Looked up from germline, CDR1 is SGHTS and CDR2 is YDEGEE. Trimming left V 2 bases short and J 5 bases short, with 13 bases between. This CDR3 is 14 amino acids long. Written as DNA, the CDR3 is TGTGCCAGCAGCTTAGTCAGAAGGAGGACTGAAGCTTTCTTT. Encoded protein: CASSLVRRRTEAFF. The full variable domain, with the rest looked up from reference TRBV5-8 and TRBJ1-1, is EAGVTQSPTHLIKTRGQQATLRCSPISGHTSVYWYQQALGLGLQFLLWYDEGEERNRGNFPPRFSGRQFPNYSSELNVNALELEDSALYLCASSLVRRRTEAFFGQGTRLTVV.

The V call is TRBV10-3, the J call TRBJ1-3; D uncertain. Trimming removed 6 bases from V and 1 base from J, with 7 bases in between. The CDR3 runs to 13 residues. Germline CDR1 is ENHRY and CDR2 is SYGVKD. Written as DNA, the CDR3 is TGTGCCATCAGGGATGGGTCTGGAAACACCATATATTTT. Encoded protein: CAIRDGSGNTIYF.

In DNA form, the CDR3 reads TGTGCCATCAGGATCGGGACAGAGAGCACAGATACGCAGTATTTT. The encoded protein is CAIRIGTESTDTQYF. This sequence joins TRBV10-3 and TRBJ2-3, with TRBD1 matching 7 bases. Trimming cost V 6 bases and J 0 bases; bases outside gene matches: 6. This CDR3 is 15 amino acids long. Germline CDR1 ENHRY, CDR2 SYGVKD.

The chain has TRBV10-3 and TRBJ2-7; 13 nucleotides line up with TRBD2. CDR3 size: 14 residues. Germline values: CDR1 ENHRY, CDR2 SYGVKD. V was clipped by 6 bases and J by 3 bases; unmatched bases: 2. The CDR3 region has the DNA TGTGCCATCAGCGGGACTAGCGGGAACTACGAGCAGTACTTC. Amino acids: CAISGTSGNYEQYF.

The chain joins TRBV4-1 to TRBJ2-7, with 9 bases identical to TRBD2. This CDR3 has 14 residues. CDR1 and CDR2 from the germline V gene are MGHRA and YSYEKL. The J segment lost 3 bases and the V segment lost 4 bases, leaving 4 bases of the junction unmatched. The CDR3 DNA reads TGCGCCAGCAGCCTAAATAGCGGGAGCTACGAGCAGTACTTC. Protein sequence: CASSLNSGSYEQYF.

The rearrangement joins TRBV29-1 to TRBJ2-3, with D uncertain. The germline gives CDR1 SQVTM, CDR2 ANQGSEA. The germline V and J ends were trimmed by 4 bases and 0 bases, with 8 bases remaining between them. The CDR3 spans 13 residues. This chain's CDR3 is CSVGLESTDTQYF. CDR3 sequence (DNA): TGCAGCGTTGGACTGGAAAGCACAGATACGCAGTATTTT.

This clone appeared a single time. V and J are TRBV11-2 and TRBJ2-3; 7 positions match TRBD1. Trimming at V came to 3 bases and at J to 1 base, leaving 4 bases not matched to a gene. This CDR3 spans 15 amino acids. The germline gives CDR1 SGHAT, CDR2 FQNNGV. This CDR3 reads CASSFWDSRTDTQYF. The CDR3 DNA is TGTGCCAGCAGCTTTTGGGACAGCCGCACAGATACGCAGTATTTT.

This clone has only one observation. The gene calls are TRBV6-1 and TRBJ1-5; D gene ambiguous. The CDR3 has 12 residues. Germline CDR1 is MNHNS and CDR2 is SASEGT. Trimming shortened V by 4 bases and J by 9 bases, and 10 bases separated the two germline ends. Here the CDR3 DNA reads TGTGCCAGCAGTGGGGTCATTCGGCCCCAGCATTTT. It codes for CASSGVIRPQHF.

V gene TRBV9 combines with J gene TRBJ2-1, with 7 positions matching TRBD2. With 3 bases clipped from V and 12 bases from J, the junction kept 3 bases outside the gene matches. CDR1 and CDR2 from the germline V gene are SGDLS and YYNGEE. The CDR3 is 11 amino acids. This CDR3 is CASSGEGRQFF. CDR3 coding DNA: TGTGCCAGCAGCGGGGAGGGGCGGCAGTTCTTC. Variable domain in full (rest from reference TRBV9 and TRBJ2-1): DSGVTQTPKHLITATGQRVTLRCSPRSGDLSVYWYQQSLDQGLQFLIQYYNGEERAKGNILERFSAQQFPDLHSELNLSSLELGDSALYFCASSGEGRQFFGPGTRLTVL.

This clone was observed a single time. The chain carries TRBV29-1 and TRBJ1-3; D is possibly TRBD1 (6 bases). V lost 6 bases and J lost 4, with 19 bases in between. This CDR3 has 15 residues. Germline V gives CDR1 SQVTM, CDR2 ANQGSEA. The CDR3 region has the DNA TGCAGCGTCGGGGGCGGGGAGGGATACGGAAACACCATATATTTT. It is translated as CSVGGGEGYGNTIYF.

This chain joins TRBV13 and TRBJ2-1, with 7 bases matching TRBD2. Losses at the gene ends were 5 bases for V and 6 bases for J; bases not matched to a gene: 7. CDR1 and CDR2 from the germline V gene are PRHDT and FYEKMQ (reference sequence). This CDR3 spans 14 amino acids. In DNA form, the CDR3 reads TGTGCCAGCAGCCCTGGGAGGGTTTTCAATGAGCAGTTCTTC. As protein: CASSPGRVFNEQFF.

Note on this clone: The sample holds other DNA sequences that translate to the same CDR3. The rearrangement joins TRBV4-1 to TRBJ2-7, with no clear D. The CDR3 contains 13 residues. The germline gives CDR1 MGHRA, CDR2 YSYEKL. V shed 1 base and J shed 3 bases, with 7 bases lying between them. CDR3 in DNA: TGCGCCAGCAGCCAAGTAGGTATCTACGAGCAGTACTTC. Translated: CASSQVGIYEQYF.

The chain links TRBV7-9 to TRBJ2-1, with D maybe TRBD1 (5 bases). The CDR3 consists of 14 residues. The germline V gene has CDR1 SEHNR and CDR2 FQNEAQ (reference sequence). Trimming stripped 4 bases from V and 5 bases from J, with 12 bases between. The CDR3 sequence is CASSSDDRNNEQFF. In nucleotides, the CDR3 is TGTGCCAGCAGCTCCGATGACAGAAACAATGAGCAGTTCTTC.

V gene TRBV9 combines with J gene TRBJ2-7, with D perhaps matching TRBD1 or TRBD2 (5 bases each). The CDR3 covers 15 residues. Germline assignment: CDR1 SGDLS and CDR2 YYNGEE. Trimming took 0 bases from V and 3 from J, leaving 13 bases between them. Here the CDR3 reads CASSVDAGAVYEQYF. In DNA, the CDR3 is TGTGCCAGCAGCGTAGATGCCGGGGCGGTCTACGAGCAGTACTTC.

This chain uses TRBV29-1 with TRBJ2-2, with D maybe TRBD2 (6 bases). This CDR3 contains 13 residues. The ends were cut back, 7 bases at V and 1 base at J, with 10 bases in the middle. CDR1 SQVTM and CDR2 ANQGSEA come from the germline V gene. The CDR3 region has the DNA TGCAGCGGACTGCGGGAGAACACCGGGGAGCTGTTTTTT. Translated, it gives CSGLRENTGELFF.